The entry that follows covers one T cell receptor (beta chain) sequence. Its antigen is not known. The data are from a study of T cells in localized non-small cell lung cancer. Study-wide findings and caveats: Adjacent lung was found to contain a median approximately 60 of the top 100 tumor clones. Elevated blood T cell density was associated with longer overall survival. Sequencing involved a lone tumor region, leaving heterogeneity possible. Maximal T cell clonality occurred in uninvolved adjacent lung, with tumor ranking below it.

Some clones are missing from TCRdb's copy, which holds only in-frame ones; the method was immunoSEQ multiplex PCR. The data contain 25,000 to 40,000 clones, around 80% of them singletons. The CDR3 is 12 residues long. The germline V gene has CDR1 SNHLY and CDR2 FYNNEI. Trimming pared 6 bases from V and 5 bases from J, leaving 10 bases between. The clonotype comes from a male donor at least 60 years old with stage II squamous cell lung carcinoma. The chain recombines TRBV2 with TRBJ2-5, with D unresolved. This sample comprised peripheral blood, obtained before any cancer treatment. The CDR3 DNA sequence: TGTGCCAGCAGGGGCGTTTCGGAGACCCAGTACTTC. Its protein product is CASRGVSETQYF.